Listed below are T cell receptor beta chains from one sample, sequenced in a study of cytomegalovirus exposure and HLA in healthy donors. TCRdb's table, derived via immunoSEQ multiplex PCR, lists solely in-frame clones and lacks some. The sample includes 250,000 to 350,000 clones, roughly 90% seen only once; the top ten take roughly 4%. What was sequenced was PBMCs. Receptors originate from a man aged 35 to 55 in good health and CMV-seropositive. The CDR3 runs from the conserved cysteine through the conserved F or W. The D gene is left open where the match is weak. Size values are once, few and many counts, or a class for expanded clones, and some rows have none.

>NA|TRBJ2-3|TRBV19|TRBD2
TGTGCCAGTAGTAAGCGGGAGTATGGCACAGATACGCAGTATTTT
CASSKREYGTDTQYF
>NA|TRBJ2-7|TRBV23-1|NA
TGCGCCAGCAGTCAAAAGGGACACCCTAAACGGTACTTC
CASSQKGHPKRYF
>NA|TRBJ2-1|TRBV6-1|TRBD2
TGTGCCAGCAGTGAGAGAGGGACTAGCCCCTACAATGAGCAGTTCTTC
CASSERGTSPYNEQFF
>NA|TRBJ2-7|TRBV7-9|TRBD2
TGTGCCAGCAGCTTAGCGGCGGGAGGACCCAACTACGAGCAGTACTTC
CASSLAAGGPNYEQYF
>few|TRBJ1-2|TRBV7-9|NA
TGTGCCAGCAGCCAAGACAGCTATGGCTACACCTTC
CASSQDSYGYTF
>NA|TRBJ2-7|TRBV7-9|NA
TGTGCCAGCAGCTTAGGTATGGGCCAGGCCTCCTACGAGCAGTACTTC
CASSLGMGQASYEQYF
>NA|TRBJ2-7|TRBV4-1|NA
TGCGCCAGCAGCCAAGTTCAAGGGGGTACCGAGCAGTACTTC
CASSQVQGGTEQYF
>once|TRBJ1-1|TRBV2|NA
TGTGCCAGCAACGGACAGAGTATCGCTGAAGCTTTCTTT
CASNGQSIAEAFF
>once|TRBJ2-1|TRBV5-1|NA
TGCGCCAGCAGCTTAGGTCAGGTACCCTACAATGAGCAGTTCTTC
CASSLGQVPYNEQFF
>once|TRBJ2-1|TRBV7-2|TRBD1
TGTGCCAGCAGCTTAGGTGGGACAGGTGGGAATGAGCAGTTCTTC
CASSLGGTGGNEQFF
>NA|TRBJ1-1|TRBV29-1|TRBD1
TGCAGCGTTGGGGACAGGGTGAACACTGAAGCTTTCTTT
CSVGDRVNTEAFF
>NA|TRBJ2-7|TRBV5-5|NA
TGTGCCAGCAGCTCGAACTATTTAGCCCCTGACAGAACCTACGAGCAGTACTTC
CASSSNYLAPDRTYEQYF
>NA|TRBJ1-2|TRBV29-1|NA
TGCAGCGTTGCGGCACAGGGAGTCTATGGCTACACCTTC
CSVAAQGVYGYTF
>NA|TRBJ1-1|TRBV10-2|NA
TGCGCCTCGGGGGGATCGGACACTGAAGCTTTCTTT
CASGGSDTEAFF
>NA|TRBJ2-7|TRBV29-1|NA
TGCAGCGTTAGGGACTCTCTCCAGTACTTC
CSVRDSLQYF
>NA|TRBJ2-1|TRBV6-4|TRBD2
TGTGCCAGCAGGAATAGCGGGAGAGACGACAATGAGCAGTTCTTC
CASRNSGRDDNEQFF
>once|TRBJ2-7|TRBV6-1|TRBD1
TGTGCCAGCAGTGGTCGGACAGGGGTATACGAGCAGTACTTC
CASSGRTGVYEQYF
>NA|TRBJ1-1|TRBV7-8|NA
TGTGCCAGCAGCTCCCCCCTCGGAGCGAACACTGAAGCTTTCTTT
CASSSPLGANTEAFF
>NA|TRBJ2-1|TRBV9|TRBD2
TGTGCCAGCAGCTCTTTCGGGACTAGCTCCTACAATGAGCAGTTCTTC
CASSSFGTSSYNEQFF
>NA|TRBJ2-7|TRBV28|NA
TGTGCCAGCAGTAGTGACAGGCCTCGGCCCGAGCAGTACTTC
CASSSDRPRPEQYF
>once|TRBJ1-1|TRBV5-1|NA
TGCGCCAGCAGCGCCTCGGGGTGGGGGCCGCAATACACTGAAGCTTTCTTT
CASSASGWGPQYTEAFF
>few|TRBJ1-3|TRBV6-5|TRBD1
TGTGCCAGCAGTTCCGGACAGGGGGCTGGAAACACCATATATTTT
CASSSGQGAGNTIYF
>NA|TRBJ1-1|TRBV10-2|TRBD1
TGCGCCAGCAGTGGACAGGGGACGGGGAACACTGAAGCTTTCTTT
CASSGQGTGNTEAFF
>NA|TRBJ2-3|TRBV6-5|NA
TGTGCCAGCAGCGGGGGTGATACGCAGTATTTT
CASSGGDTQYF
>NA|TRBJ1-3|TRBV7-2|NA
TGTGCCAGCAGCTTCCGGGAGGGGACTGGAAACACCATATATTTT
CASSFREGTGNTIYF
>NA|TRBJ2-7|TRBV5-1|TRBD2
TGCGCCAGCAGCTTGACTAGCGGGAGACAGTACTTC
CASSLTSGRQYF
>few|TRBJ1-1|TRBV6-1|NA
TGTGCCAGCAGTGACCGGACAAGGAACACTGAAGCTTTCTTT
CASSDRTRNTEAFF
>NA|TRBJ1-4|TRBV15|TRBD1
TGTGCCACCAGGGGGACAGTTGCCGCTAATGAAAAACTGTTTTTT
CATRGTVAANEKLFF
>NA|TRBJ2-5|TRBV21-1|NA
TGTGCCAGCAGCAAAGGGGCAGGGCCCCTACAAGAGACCCAGTACTTC
CASSKGAGPLQETQYF
>NA|TRBJ1-5|TRBV23-1|NA
TGCGCCAGCAGAGGAGGGAAATTGAATCAGCCCCAGCATTTT
CASRGGKLNQPQHF
>once|TRBJ2-1|TRBV7-3|NA
TGTGCCAGCAGCTCGGGTGTAGGGAGCTCCTACAATGAGCAGTTCTTC
CASSSGVGSSYNEQFF
>NA|TRBJ2-7|TRBV7-9|NA
TGTGCCAGCAGCCCACCTTCTGCGGAAGAGCAGTACTTC
CASSPPSAEEQYF